Below, one T cell receptor (beta chain) is given with its context. In its sample, this clonotype was seen many times. Its cognate antigen has yet to be identified. No base qualities exist here, and no much larger clone lies one base off it. The data belong to a study of spatial heterogeneity in lung cancer (dated by TCRdb to about 2019). Regarding the study in general: Beta-chain transcripts were consistently detected in greater numbers than alpha-chain transcripts, which likely reflected higher beta-chain transcript abundance. A strong correlation was found between TCR transcript counts in tumor regions and a T cell transcriptional module score from matched bulk RNA-seq. In the raw uncorrected reads, each unique combination of TCR and UMI appeared on average more than ten times. The study quantitatively compared TCR alpha and beta repertoires across multiple tumor regions, matched nontumor lung and blood in non-small cell lung cancer. Nonsynonymous mutation counts, determined by whole-exome sequencing of tumor tissue, were related to TCR repertoire features. Both alpha and beta chains were TCR-sequenced in samples taken at surgery, namely 220 tumor regions, around 70 matched nontumor lung samples and 50 to 60 PBMC samples. Study-wide conclusions, independent of this receptor: Additional single-cell paired TCR alpha and beta sequencing was considered necessary to confirm, at a functional level, the hypothesis that regional TCRs recognize regional mutations. Counts of ubiquitous and regional expanded TCRs correlated with counts of ubiquitous and regional nonsynonymous mutations, respectively. Estimated TCR-seq coverage of tumor T cells was only about 6.5% for alpha chains and 12% to 15% for beta chains. The tumor nonsynonymous mutation count correlated with the number of expanded alpha and beta TCRs within the tumor.

According to the study, the label for this sample's time point signals: sample taken at primary tumor resection. The donors were 65 to 90 patients from the lung TRACERx cohort who had early-stage, untreated non-small cell lung cancer. TCR sequencing used whole RNA extracted from tumor and nontumor lung tissue, or from cryopreserved PBMC samples, without cell sorting. Patients were selected for TCR sequencing only if sufficient RNA was available from at least two tumor regions. Before being selected, tumor and adjacent nontumor lung specimens were reviewed by a lung pathologist. The library relied on 5' RACE. TCRdb lists the instrument as NextSeq 500. In the TCR library protocol, a unique molecular identifier was attached to each TCR cDNA molecule so that PCR and sequencing errors could be corrected. The paper's data handling went like this. Decombinator tools were used for TCR identification, UMI-based error correction and CDR3 extraction. TCRs above a frequency of 2 per 1,000, corresponding to the top 1% of the tumor frequency distribution, were defined as expanded. Expanded tumor TCRs statistically deemed absent (corrected P<0.05) from at least one tumor region were classed as regional, and all other expanded tumor TCRs were classed as ubiquitous. Each repertoire was subsampled 100 times to 5,000 TCRs, after which Renyi diversity was computed with the R vegan package. CDR3 similarity networks were built from amino acid triplet string-kernel similarity, with CDR3s being connected when pairwise similarity was above 0.82. In TCRdb, the public reads were trimmed at Q25 with fastp and aligned with MiXCR, with productive beta chains retained. Each record represents a unique CDR3 protein, reported with the most common genes and DNA among its rows. These V and J calls derive from TCRdb rather than the authors' analysis. The sample table lists roughly 7,400 distinct CDR3 sequences, 2.5% to 4% of them with a count of one. The top ten constitute about a fifth of the sample.

Sequenced here: lung tumor tissue, sampled at surgery. The TCR originated in a male donor with early-stage non-small cell lung cancer.

The DNA sequence is as follows: TGTGCCAGCAGCCGCACGCGGGACCAAGAGACCCAGTACTTC. It is translated as CASSRTRDQETQYF. Recombination joined TRBV3-1 with TRBJ2-5, with a tentative D gene TRBD2 over 5 matching bases. The germline V gene (reference sequence) provides CDR1 LGHDT and CDR2 YNNKEL. Counted from cysteine to phenylalanine, this CDR3 has 14 amino acids. The only DNA kept is the CDR3, 42 bases in frame from the first base. The V and J ends are trimmed by 4 bases and 0 bases, leaving 9 bases between them.